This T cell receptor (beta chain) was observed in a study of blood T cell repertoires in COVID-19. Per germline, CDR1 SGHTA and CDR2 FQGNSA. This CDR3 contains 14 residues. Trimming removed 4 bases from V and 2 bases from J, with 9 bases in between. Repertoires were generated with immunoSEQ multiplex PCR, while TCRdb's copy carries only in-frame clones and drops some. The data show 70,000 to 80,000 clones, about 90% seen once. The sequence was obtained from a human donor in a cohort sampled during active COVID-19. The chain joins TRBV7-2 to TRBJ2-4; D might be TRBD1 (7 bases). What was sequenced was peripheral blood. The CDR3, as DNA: TGTGCCAGCAGCTCAGGGGGGTCCAAAAACATTCAGTACTTC. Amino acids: CASSSGGSKNIQYF. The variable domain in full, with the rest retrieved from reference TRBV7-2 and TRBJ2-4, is GAGVSQSPSNKVTEKGKDVELRCDPISGHTALYWYRQSLGQGLEFLIYFQGNSAPDKSGLPSDRFSAERTGGSVSTLTIQRTQQEDSAVYLCASSSGGSKNIQYFGAGTRLSVL.